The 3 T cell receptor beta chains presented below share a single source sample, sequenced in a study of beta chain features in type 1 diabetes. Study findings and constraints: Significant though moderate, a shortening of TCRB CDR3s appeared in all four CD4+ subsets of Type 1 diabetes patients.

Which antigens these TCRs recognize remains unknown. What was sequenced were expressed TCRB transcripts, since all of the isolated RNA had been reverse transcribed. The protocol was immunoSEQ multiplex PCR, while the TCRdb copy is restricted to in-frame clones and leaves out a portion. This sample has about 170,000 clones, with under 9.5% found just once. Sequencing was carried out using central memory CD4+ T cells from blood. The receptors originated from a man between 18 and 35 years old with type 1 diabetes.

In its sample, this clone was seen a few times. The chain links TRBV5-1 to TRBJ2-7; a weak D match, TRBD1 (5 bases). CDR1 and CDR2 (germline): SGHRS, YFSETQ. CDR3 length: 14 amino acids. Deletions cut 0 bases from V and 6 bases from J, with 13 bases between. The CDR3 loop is CASSLGTRDAEQYF. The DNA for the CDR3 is TGCGCCAGCAGCTTGGGGACAAGAGACGCCGAGCAGTACTTC.

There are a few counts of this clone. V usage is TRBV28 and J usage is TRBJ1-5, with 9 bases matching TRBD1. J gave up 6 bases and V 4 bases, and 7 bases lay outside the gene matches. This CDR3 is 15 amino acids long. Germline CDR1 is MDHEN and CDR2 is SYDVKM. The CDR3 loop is CASSSGQGSGQPQHF. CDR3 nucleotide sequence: TGTGCCAGCAGTTCCGGACAGGGGTCGGGTCAGCCCCAGCATTTT.

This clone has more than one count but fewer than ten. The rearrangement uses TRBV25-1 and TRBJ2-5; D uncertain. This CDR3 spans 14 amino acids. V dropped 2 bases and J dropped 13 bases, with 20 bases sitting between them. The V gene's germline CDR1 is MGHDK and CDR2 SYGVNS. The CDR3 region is CASSEPGNLRSLYF. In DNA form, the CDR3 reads TGTGCCAGCAGTGAACCAGGAAATCTCAGGTCCTTGTACTTC.